This TCR beta chain was sequenced during a study of shared clonotypes between healthy human individuals. Here immunoSEQ multiplex PCR was the method, and the copy in TCRdb shows in-frame clones only, minus some. The table lists roughly 700,000 clones, about nine tenths of them singletons, with about a third in the top ten. Germline V gives CDR1 SGHAT, CDR2 FQNNGV. Trimming removed 2 bases at V and 1 base at J, with 9 bases between. CDR3 length equals 14 residues. The TCR sequence derives from a man aged 18 to 35 in good health. Some clones in this sample may be carry-over from other donors' samples. Sequencing was performed on memory CD8+ T cells from PBMCs. Subset indicated: CD45RO+ cells pooled with CCR7-negative TemRA cells. The chain combines TRBV11-2 with TRBJ2-7; no clear D. The CDR3 bases are TGTGCCAGCAGCTTATTACGGGCTTCCTACGAGCAGTACTTC. Translating gives CASSLLRASYEQYF.